This T cell receptor beta chain was retrieved from a study of cytomegalovirus exposure and HLA in healthy donors. Study background: Among the roughly 380 donors who were genotyped, 81% fell in the genetic ancestry cluster that is associated with self-reported Caucasian donors. Findings and limits, study-wide: Overall, roughly 150 TCR beta chains were annotated as cytomegalovirus-associated. Excluded: some indistinguishable V segments such as TRBV6-2 and TRBV6-3. The dataset shows that most TCR sequences were rare, while some public TCRs occurred in many donors.

Trimming cost V 3 bases and J 5 bases, with 11 bases left between them. The CDR3 totals 13 residues. From germline, CDR1 is GTSNPN and CDR2 SVGIG (reference sequence). Remarks on this clone: Its target is not known.

The study ran its PCR with 60 Vbeta and 13 Jbeta primers. Only in-frame clones appear in the TCRdb table, and some are missing; sequencing was by immunoSEQ multiplex PCR. The sample lists roughly 120,000 clones; over 60% were seen once. The sequence came from a man younger than 35 in good health and CMV-seronegative. Sequenced material: PBMCs. V is TRBV30 and J is TRBJ1-5; D is unresolved. As DNA, the CDR3 is TGTGCCTGGAGCCCCGCGGATCATCAGCCCCAGCATTTT. Its translation is CAWSPADHQPQHF.